A selection of T cell receptor beta chains follows, all from one sample in a study of OX40 agonist ivuxolimab in advanced cancers. Sequencing was performed with immunoSEQ multiplex PCR; in TCRdb, only in-frame clones are kept and a portion is missing. This table has tens of thousands of clones, around 90% appearing once. The source was CD4+ or CD8+ T cells sorted from blood, collected in a trial of the OX40 agonist ivuxolimab. The source is an adult with an advanced solid tumor such as melanoma, head and neck, liver or kidney cancer. CDR3s include the opening cysteine and the closing phenylalanine or tryptophan. D genes are given only for firm matches. Size is stated for part of the rows, as once, few or many counts, or as a class when the clone is expanded.

V	J	D	size	DNA	CDR3
TRBV4-1	TRBJ1-5	.	medium-sized	TGCGCCAGCAGCCTCTCGGCAGAAAATCAGCCCCAGCATTTT	CASSLSAENQPQHF
TRBV30	TRBJ2-7	.	.	TGTGCCTGGAAGGGAGGCGAGCAGTACTTC	CAWKGGEQYF
TRBV15	TRBJ1-2	.	.	TGTGCCACCAGCAGGGCAAGAGGGGCGGACTTTCGCTATGGCTACACCTTC	CATSRARGADFRYGYTF
TRBV30	TRBJ1-1	.	few	TGTGCCTGGAGTTCCGAGACAGGGAACACTGAAGCTTTCTTT	CAWSSETGNTEAFF
TRBV27	TRBJ2-3	.	few	TGTGCCAGCGGCGGGATGTCAGATACGCAGTATTTT	CASGGMSDTQYF
TRBV28	TRBJ1-4	TRBD1	once	TGTGCCAGCAGTTTAGGGGCCCAGACAGGGGCCAATGAAAAACTGTTTTTT	CASSLGAQTGANEKLFF
TRBV5-4	TRBJ2-3	.	.	TGTGCCAGCGCCTCGATTTCTCCCGCAGATACGCAGTATTTT	CASASISPADTQYF
TRBV6-1	TRBJ2-7	.	.	TGTGCCAGCAGTCCCGGGCCTCCGGGCGTGTACGAGCAGTACTTC	CASSPGPPGVYEQYF
TRBV19	TRBJ1-5	.	.	TGTGCCAGTAGTATTAGTAGGACACCGGGGAGCCAGCCCCAGCATTTT	CASSISRTPGSQPQHF
TRBV19	TRBJ2-1	TRBD1	.	TGTGCCAGTAGTCCGGGGACAGGGCCCTACAATGAGCAGTTCTTC	CASSPGTGPYNEQFF
TRBV7-9	TRBJ1-4	.	.	TGTGCCAGCAGCTCTAGGAGCAGAGGGGGTGAAAAACTGTTTTTT	CASSSRSRGGEKLFF
TRBV28	TRBJ1-4	.	.	TGTGCCAGCAGTTTCGGACGGGGTGAAAAACTGTTTTTT	CASSFGRGEKLFF
TRBV18	TRBJ2-5	.	.	TGTGCCAGCTCACCACGACCCCGACTACAAGAGACCCAGTACTTC	CASSPRPRLQETQYF
TRBV13	TRBJ1-3	.	.	TGTGCCTCCAGGTCGGGCTCTGGAAACACCATATATTTT	CASRSGSGNTIYF
TRBV6-6	TRBJ1-2	TRBD1	.	TGTGCCAGCAGGCCGGGACAGAGGGATGGCTACACCTTC	CASRPGQRDGYTF
TRBV2	TRBJ1-1	.	.	TGTGCCAGTCTAACCTTAGTCACTGAAGCTTTCTTT	CASLTLVTEAFF
TRBV27	TRBJ2-7	.	few	TGTGCCAGCAGTTCGACCTCCTACGAGCAGTACTTC	CASSSTSYEQYF
TRBV7-6	TRBJ2-7	TRBD1	.	TGTGCCAGCAGCTTAGGAGGACAGGGGACCGAGCAGTACTTC	CASSLGGQGTEQYF
TRBV27	TRBJ2-3	.	few	TGTGCCAGCAGTTTGCGGCTACGGGATACGCAGTATTTT	CASSLRLRDTQYF
TRBV4-1	TRBJ2-7	.	.	TGCGCCAGCAGCCAAGGTGGCGTAGCAACAGGCGAGCAGTACTTC	CASSQGGVATGEQYF
TRBV7-2	TRBJ2-1	.	once	TGTGCCAGCAGCATTCTAGCGACCCTCTACAATGAGCAGTTCTTC	CASSILATLYNEQFF
TRBV5-1	TRBJ2-2	.	.	TGCGCCAGCAGCTTGGCGGACAGCGGGGACGGGGAGCTGTTTTTT	CASSLADSGDGELFF
TRBV4-2	TRBJ2-7	.	.	TGTGCCAGCAGCCAAGATCGGACCCTCTACGAGCAGTACTTC	CASSQDRTLYEQYF
TRBV6-1	TRBJ1-2	.	.	TGTGCCAGCAGTGAAGTTCCTTCCGATGGCTACACCTTC	CASSEVPSDGYTF
TRBV27	TRBJ2-1	.	.	TGTGCCAGCAGTTCCGGGTCCAGGGGATATGAGCAGTTCTTC	CASSSGSRGYEQFF
TRBV9	TRBJ2-2	.	.	TGTGCCAGCAGCGTAGGGGGCAGAGGGACCGGGGAGCTGTTTTTT	CASSVGGRGTGELFF
TRBV6-4	TRBJ1-2	.	.	TGTGCCAGCAGTGACTCGCTCCGAACGGATGGCTACACCTTC	CASSDSLRTDGYTF
TRBV19	TRBJ2-1	.	.	TGTGCCAGTAGTCCAGAGGGGTGGCCCTACAATGAGCAGTTCTTC	CASSPEGWPYNEQFF
TRBV28	TRBJ1-1	.	.	TGTGCCAGCAGCCCAGGCGACCTACCGTCAACTGAAGCTTTCTTT	CASSPGDLPSTEAFF
TRBV4-1	TRBJ1-1	.	.	TGCGCCAGCAGCCGAATTAGGGTCGGTGAGGACACTGAAGCTTTCTTT	CASSRIRVGEDTEAFF
TRBV10-3	TRBJ2-7	TRBD2	.	TGTGCCATCAGTGTGACTAGCGGGGGGGCCCCGTACGAGCAGTACTTC	CAISVTSGGAPYEQYF
TRBV5-1	TRBJ2-7	.	.	TGCGCCAGCAGCTTCCCAGGGGATTCCTACGAGCAGTACTTC	CASSFPGDSYEQYF
TRBV7-6	TRBJ1-3	TRBD1	.	TGTGCCAGCAGCTTAGACAGGGGGGACACCATATATTTT	CASSLDRGDTIYF
TRBV7-9	TRBJ1-1	.	once	TGTGCCAGCAGCACCACCGGGAACACTGAAGCTTTCTTT	CASSTTGNTEAFF
TRBV19	TRBJ1-2	.	.	TGTGCCAGTAGTTCGGGGGACGACTATGGCTACACCTTC	CASSSGDDYGYTF
TRBV7-2	TRBJ1-3	.	.	TGTGCCAGCAGCTTACGAGACGCCATATATTTT	CASSLRDAIYF
TRBV19	TRBJ2-7	TRBD1	.	TGTGCCAGTACCCAGACAGGGTGGGGTTACGAGCAGTACTTC	CASTQTGWGYEQYF
TRBV6-5	TRBJ2-7	TRBD1	.	TGTGCCAGCAGTTACGGGACAGGACTGTACGAGCAGTACTTC	CASSYGTGLYEQYF
TRBV25-1	TRBJ1-2	.	once	TGTGCCTGTCTGGCCGGATCGTCGGGTGGCTACACCTTC	CACLAGSSGGYTF
TRBV9	TRBJ2-7	.	.	TGTGCCAGCAGCCCGGGCAGCCACAGCTCCTACGAGCAGTACTTC	CASSPGSHSSYEQYF
TRBV7-2	TRBJ1-3	.	once	TGTGCCAGCAGCCGCGGGACACTCTCTGGAAACACCATATATTTT	CASSRGTLSGNTIYF
TRBV5-1	TRBJ2-2	.	.	TGCGCCAGCAGCGGACTGACAGGGAACACCGGGGAGCTGTTTTTT	CASSGLTGNTGELFF
TRBV27	TRBJ2-4	.	.	TGTGCCAGCAGTTTAGCAGGGAGGCACATTCAGTACTTC	CASSLAGRHIQYF
TRBV27	TRBJ1-1	TRBD1	.	TGTGCCAGCAGTTTCACAGGGGGTCGAACTGAAGCTTTCTTT	CASSFTGGRTEAFF
TRBV5-4	TRBJ2-2	TRBD1	.	TGTGCCAGCAGCTTGGACCCGACAGGGGGAAGGACCGGGGAGCTGTTTTTT	CASSLDPTGGRTGELFF
TRBV27	TRBJ2-1	.	.	TGTGCCAGCAGGGGCGGATCCTACAATGAGCAGTTCTTC	CASRGGSYNEQFF
TRBV6-4	TRBJ1-5	.	.	TGTGCCAGCAGACTTAATCCCCAGCATTTT	CASRLNPQHF
TRBV4-1	TRBJ2-7	.	.	TGCGCCAGCAGCCACGAGGTAAACAGGGACGAGCAGTACTTC	CASSHEVNRDEQYF
TRBV2	TRBJ2-1	.	.	TGTGCCAGCAACGAGGGGCTCTTAAATGAGCAGTTCTTC	CASNEGLLNEQFF
TRBV6-1	TRBJ2-7	.	.	TGTGCCCTACGAAAGGGCCCCGAGCAGTACTTC	CALRKGPEQYF
TRBV7-9	TRBJ2-3	.	many	TGTGCCAGCAGCTTAGAGATTCCATTAGATACGCAGTATTTT	CASSLEIPLDTQYF
TRBV27	TRBJ2-7	TRBD2	.	TGTGCCAGCAGTTTCAATGGGGAGGGTTACGAGCAGTACTTC	CASSFNGEGYEQYF
TRBV4-1	TRBJ2-6	.	once	TGCGCCAGCAGCCTTACCTCTGGGGCCAACGTCCTGACTTTC	CASSLTSGANVLTF
TRBV4-1	TRBJ2-7	TRBD1	.	TGCGCCAGCAGCCGAGGGGGAGGGACAGGGTACTACGAGCAGTACTTC	CASSRGGGTGYYEQYF
TRBV30	TRBJ1-1	.	once	TGTGCCTGGAGCTTGGGCCCCGGGGGAGCTTTCTTT	CAWSLGPGGAFF
TRBV28	TRBJ2-7	TRBD2	.	TGTGCCACCACATGGGAGGGGACCCTCTCCTACGAGCAGTACTTC	CATTWEGTLSYEQYF
TRBV6-1	TRBJ2-7	.	.	TGTGCCAGCAGCATCTGGTCCTACGAGCAGTACTTC	CASSIWSYEQYF